Listed below are T cell receptor beta chains from one sample, sequenced in a study of blood T cells in healthy people across ages. TCRdb re-called the 5' RACE reads through MiXCR, storing one row per CDR3 protein. The sample holds fewer than 750,000 distinct CDR3 sequences, less than 60% seen once. The sample consisted of blood. Source of these receptors: a man aged 80 or over in good health. CDR3s include the opening cysteine and the closing phenylalanine or tryptophan. Fields, in order: J gene, clone size, V gene, D gene, CDR3 DNA, CDR3 protein. D genes are given only for firm matches. The size entry is marked missing in some rows and otherwise reads once, few, many or a size class.

>TRBJ1-2|many|TRBV6-5|.
TGTGCCAGCAGTTACACGGCAGCTAACTATGGCTACACCTTC
CASSYTAANYGYTF
>TRBJ2-6|many|TRBV6-6|.
TGTGCCAGCAGTGCACCCGGGGCCAACGTCCTGACTTTC
CASSAPGANVLTF
>TRBJ2-3|few|TRBV20-1|.
TGCAGTGCTAGTATAGGGTTTGATACGCAGTATTTT
CSASIGFDTQYF
>TRBJ2-5|.|TRBV9|TRBD2
TGTGCCAGCAGCACCGGGACTAGCGGGATAGCAGCGAAGACCCAGTACTTC
CASSTGTSGIAAKTQYF
>TRBJ2-1|few|TRBV6-6|.
TGTGCCAGCAGTTACCGTTCTCTGGATGAGCAGTTCTTC
CASSYRSLDEQFF
>TRBJ2-5|many|TRBV6-5|.
TGTGCCAGCATTAACGACAGAAAAGAGACCCAGTACTTC
CASINDRKETQYF
>TRBJ1-1|.|TRBV7-2|TRBD1
TGTGCCAGCAGCTTGGACAGGGATGACACTGAAGCTTTCTTT
CASSLDRDDTEAFF
>TRBJ2-3|few|TRBV7-9|TRBD1
TGTGCTAGCAGCTTAACCAGGGGGCGATCAGATACGCAGTATTTT
CASSLTRGRSDTQYF
>TRBJ2-1|.|TRBV27|TRBD2
TGTGCCAGCAGTCCTGCCCTAGCGGGAGGCGACAATGGGCAGTTCTTC
CASSPALAGGDNGQFF
>TRBJ2-3|.|TRBV4-1|.
TGCGCCAGCAGCCAAGATCACAGATCTGTTGCCACGCAGTATTTT
CASSQDHRSVATQYF
>TRBJ1-5|.|TRBV6-2/TRBV6-3|.
TGTGCCAGCACTTCCGGGCAGATAAATCAGCCCCAGCATTTT
CASTSGQINQPQHF
>TRBJ1-1|many|TRBV6-6|.
TGTGCCAGCAGGGGGATAAATGGAAACAGGAACACTGAAGCTTTCTTT
CASRGINGNRNTEAFF
>TRBJ1-1|.|TRBV9|.
TGTGCCAGCAGCCTTGACGACGGCCTTGGAGCTTTCTTT
CASSLDDGLGAFF
>TRBJ2-2|.|TRBV7-2|TRBD2
TGTGCCAGCAGCTTAGTTGGCGGGGGGGCGAACACCGGGGAGCTGTTTTTT
CASSLVGGGANTGELFF
>TRBJ1-1|.|TRBV5-1|.
TGCGCCAGCAGCTTGTATGGCAACATGAACACTGAAGCTTTCTTT
CASSLYGNMNTEAFF
>TRBJ2-3|few|TRBV28|.
TGTGCCAGCAGTTTACAACTTACCAGCACAGATACGCAGTATTTT
CASSLQLTSTDTQYF
>TRBJ1-2|few|TRBV2|.
TGTGCCAGCAGTGTCGACATTAACTATGGCTACACCTTC
CASSVDINYGYTF
>TRBJ2-5|few|TRBV20-1|TRBD2
TGCAGTGCGGTTAGCGGGGGGGGACAAGAGACCCAGTACTTC
CSAVSGGGQETQYF
>TRBJ2-7|.|TRBV15|.
TGTGCCACCAGCAGACAGGAGCAGGGCGAGCAGTACTTC
CATSRQEQGEQYF
>TRBJ1-1|.|TRBV10-1|.
TGCGCCAGCGCCGGACAGCACACTGAAGCTTTCTTT
CASAGQHTEAFF
>TRBJ2-3|few|TRBV6-5|.
TGTGCCAGCATCTTTTCAGATACGCAGTATTTT
CASIFSDTQYF
>TRBJ1-4|.|TRBV28|.
TGTGCCAGCAGTTTTGGCAGGAACGAAAAACTGTTTTTT
CASSFGRNEKLFF
>TRBJ1-5|.|TRBV6-5|TRBD1
TGTGCCAGCAGTCTAGGAGGACAGGGCAAGCCCCAGCATTTT
CASSLGGQGKPQHF
>TRBJ2-5|.|TRBV5-1|.
TGCGCCAGCAGCCTATTAAAAGGGTGGGAGACCCAGTACTTC
CASSLLKGWETQYF
>TRBJ2-1|few|TRBV20-1|TRBD2
TGCAGTGCTAGAGGTCGGGGGGTCTCCTACAATGAGCAGTTCTTC
CSARGRGVSYNEQFF
>TRBJ2-1|.|TRBV10-2|TRBD1
TGCGCCAGCAACCAGAAAGAGAACAGGGGTGAGCAGTTCTTC
CASNQKENRGEQFF
>TRBJ2-1|.|TRBV20-1|TRBD2
TGCAGTGTCACGAACCGATGGCGGGAGAGGTTAGGTGAGCAGTTCTTC
CSVTNRWRERLGEQFF
>TRBJ2-7|.|TRBV5-1|.
TGCGCCAGCAGCAGGCAGGGTGGCGAGCAGTACTTC
CASSRQGGEQYF
>TRBJ2-1|.|TRBV6-2/TRBV6-3|TRBD2
TGTGCCAGCATTGCCGGGACTAGACGCCCCAATGAGCAGTTCTTC
CASIAGTRRPNEQFF
>TRBJ1-5|few|TRBV4-2|.
TGTGCCAGCAGCCAAGGAGCAGGGGAGGGTCAGCCCCAGCATTTT
CASSQGAGEGQPQHF
>TRBJ2-1|.|TRBV20-1|.
TGCAGTGCTCCTTCGGACTATTCGTCCTACAATGAGCAGTTCTTC
CSAPSDYSSYNEQFF
>TRBJ1-2|.|TRBV7-8|.
TGTGCCAGCAGTCAGGACGGCCTAGGGGATGGCTACACCTTC
CASSQDGLGDGYTF
>TRBJ1-4|once|TRBV29-1|.
TGCAGCGTTCGACCGGGAGGATATGAAAAACTGTTTTTT
CSVRPGGYEKLFF
>TRBJ1-1|.|TRBV15|.
TGTGCCACCAGCAGAGATAAGGGGAACACTGAAGCTTTCTTT
CATSRDKGNTEAFF
>TRBJ2-7|.|TRBV14|.
TGTGCCAGCAGCCAAGATATGGCACGACGTCACGAGCAGTACTTC
CASSQDMARRHEQYF
>TRBJ2-3|few|TRBV12-3/TRBV12-4|.
TGTGCCAGCAGTTCATACAGGGAGAGCACAGATACGCAGTATTTT
CASSSYRESTDTQYF
>TRBJ2-7|.|TRBV4-1|.
TGCGCCAGCAGCCAAGGCCGGGCCCCATCCTACGAGCAGTACTTC
CASSQGRAPSYEQYF
>TRBJ2-1|.|TRBV7-9|TRBD2
TGTGCCAGCACCCATGCGGGAGCCGGTGAGCAGTTCTTC
CASTHAGAGEQFF
>TRBJ2-7|.|TRBV20-1|TRBD2
TGCAGTGCTAGGCCCCCGGGGGGGGGGTACCTGGAAGAGCAGTACTTC
CSARPPGGGYLEEQYF
>TRBJ1-6|few|TRBV20-1|.
TGCAGTGCTAGAGAACAGGACGTATCACCCCTCCACTTT
CSAREQDVSPLHF
>TRBJ2-7|many|TRBV6-6|.
TGTGCCAGCACTCGGACAGTTGGCGAGCAGTACTTC
CASTRTVGEQYF
>TRBJ2-7|few|TRBV5-5|TRBD1
TGTGCCAGCAGGCCGGGACAGGGGTCCTACGAGCAGTACTTC
CASRPGQGSYEQYF
>TRBJ2-3|few|TRBV12-5|.
TGTGCTAGTGGACTAGCCGGGACAGATACGCAGTATTTT
CASGLAGTDTQYF
>TRBJ2-1|many|TRBV6-6|TRBD2
TGTGCCAGCATATTAGCGGGAGGGGCCAACAATGAGCAGTTCTTC
CASILAGGANNEQFF
>TRBJ2-3|.|TRBV27|TRBD2
TGTGCCAGCAGCCCCCCGACTAGCGGGATGGATACGCAGTATTTT
CASSPPTSGMDTQYF
>TRBJ2-3|.|TRBV5-1|TRBD2
TGCGCCAGCAGCCCAGGGCCCCTAACTAGCGGGGGACACACAGATACGCAGTATTTT
CASSPGPLTSGGHTDTQYF
>TRBJ2-3|.|TRBV10-1|TRBD2
TGCGCCAGCAGTGAGTCGGTGCTAGCGGGGGGGCGTCCGACAGATACGCAGTATTTT
CASSESVLAGGRPTDTQYF